This TCR beta chain was recorded in a study of blood T cells in healthy people across ages. Combining a sample-barcoded 5' primer with a J-beta primer mix, a second PCR ran for about 7 to 11 cycles. Carrying 12 random nucleotides, a template-switch adaptor labeled each individual cDNA molecule. TCRdb used MiXCR to reprocess the 5' RACE reads, holding one entry per CDR3 protein. This sample has some 370,000 distinct CDR3 sequences; 50% to 60% occur once, and the top ten carry under 65%. The CDR3 runs 16 residues. V was pared by 1 base and J by 5 bases, with 15 bases between. Germline assignment: CDR1 SGHTA and CDR2 FQGNSA.

The sequence came from a man aged 55 to 69 in good health. V is TRBV7-2 and J is TRBJ2-4; possibly TRBD1 or TRBD2 for D (6 bases each). The sample was blood. DNA of the CDR3: TGTGCCAGCAGCTTAGAAGGAGGGGGGCGAGAAAACATTCAGTACTTC. It specifies CASSLEGGGRENIQYF. Full variable domain (rest looked up from reference TRBV7-2 and TRBJ2-4): GAGVSQSPSNKVTEKGKDVELRCDPISGHTALYWYRQSLGQGLEFLIYFQGNSAPDKSGLPSDRFSAERTGGSVSTLTIQRTQQEDSAVYLCASSLEGGGRENIQYFGAGTRLSVL.